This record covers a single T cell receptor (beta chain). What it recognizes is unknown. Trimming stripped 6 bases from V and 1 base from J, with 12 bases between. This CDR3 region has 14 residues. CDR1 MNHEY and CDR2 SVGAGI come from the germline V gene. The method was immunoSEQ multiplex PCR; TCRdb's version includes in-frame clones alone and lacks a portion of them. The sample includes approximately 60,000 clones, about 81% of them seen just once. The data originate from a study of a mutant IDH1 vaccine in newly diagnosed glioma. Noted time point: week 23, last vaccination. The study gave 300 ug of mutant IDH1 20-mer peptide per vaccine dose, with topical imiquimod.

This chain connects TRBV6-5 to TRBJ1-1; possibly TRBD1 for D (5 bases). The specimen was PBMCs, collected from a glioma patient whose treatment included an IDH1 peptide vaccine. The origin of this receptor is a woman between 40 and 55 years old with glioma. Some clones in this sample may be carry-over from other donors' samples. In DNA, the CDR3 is TGTGCCAGCAGCCGCCAGGGCTCGAACACTGAAGCTTTCTTT. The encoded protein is CASSRQGSNTEAFF.